This T cell receptor (beta chain) was sequenced in a study of T cells in Graves' hyperthyroidism and ophthalmopathy. This clonotype was seen repeatedly, ten times or more. Germline V gene lookup returns CDR1 SNHLY and CDR2 FYNNEI. The CDR3 length is 19 residues. Losses at the gene ends were 4 bases for V and 0 bases for J; bases not matched to a gene: 16. Regions amplified from RNA transcripts were the TCR beta CDR3 regions. HTBI primers were employed in a first-round RT-PCR of the TCR CDR3. TCRdb re-called the multiplex PCR reads through MiXCR, storing one row per CDR3 protein. The repertoire has around 420,000 distinct CDR3 sequences, around a sixth of them found once; the top ten carry 12% to 15%.

The chain combines TRBV2 with TRBJ1-1, with 8 nucleotides matching TRBD1. Input material: blood. The sequence derives from a young woman with Graves' hyperthyroidism. The DNA of the CDR3 is TGTGCCAGCAGTGTCCACTCCCGGGGCAGGGGGCTATTGAACACTGAAGCTTTCTTT. It specifies CASSVHSRGRGLLNTEAFF.